These 5 T cell receptor beta chains came from one sample sequenced in a study of cytomegalovirus exposure and HLA in healthy donors. Researchers ran the PCR with 60 Vbeta and 13 Jbeta primers. Profiling relied on immunoSEQ multiplex PCR, and the TCRdb table lists in-frame clones only, not all of them. The sample holds roughly 100,000 clones, around three quarters seen once. Sequencing input: PBMCs. These receptors originate from a male donor in good health and CMV-seropositive.

The chain is built from TRBV29-1 and TRBJ2-1, with TRBD2 matching 12 bases. Germline V gene lookup returns CDR1 SQVTM and CDR2 ANQGSEA. This CDR3 region has 14 residues. The ends lost 7 bases at V and 10 bases at J; junction bases unmatched: 11. This CDR3 is CSASPSGGAGEQFF. The CDR3, as DNA: TGCAGCGCTTCCCCTAGCGGGGGGGCAGGGGAGCAGTTCTTC.

The chain has TRBV9 and TRBJ2-7, with a possible D match to TRBD2 (5 bases). Germline V CDR1 and CDR2: SGDLS, YYNGEE. This CDR3 region has 16 residues. Trimming took off 3 bases at V and 4 bases at J, with 20 bases between the two ends. In DNA form, the CDR3 reads TGTGCCAGCAGCGAAAAGAGGGCAGCCAGAACGTACGAGCAGTACTTC. This codes for CASSEKRAARTYEQYF.

The chain joins TRBV2 to TRBJ1-6, with 7 positions matching TRBD1. V shed 7 bases, J shed 5 bases, and the junction held 8 bases outside the gene matches. The CDR3 covers 15 residues. Germline V gene sequence: CDR1 SNHLY, CDR2 FYNNEI. In nucleotides, the CDR3 is TGTGCCAGCATCTTTAGTACAGGGGATAATTCACCCCTCCACTTT. Its translation: CASIFSTGDNSPLHF.

This chain connects TRBV7-9 to TRBJ1-4; D is ambiguous. The length of the CDR3 is 15 residues. Looked up from germline, CDR1 is SEHNR and CDR2 is FQNEAQ (reference sequence). Trimming shortened V by 5 bases and J by 4 bases, and 14 bases separated the two germline ends. The CDR3 loop is CASSLDGGLNEKLFF. CDR3 DNA: TGTGCCAGCAGCCTTGACGGAGGCCTTAATGAAAAACTGTTTTTT.

The chain recombines TRBV4-2 with TRBJ1-6; 9 positions match TRBD1. The V and J ends lost 0 bases and 0 bases, in that order; junction bases with no gene match: 6. The CDR3 loop spans 19 amino acids. The germline CDR1 and CDR2 sequences are LGHNA and YNFKEQ. The CDR3 here is CASSQDLGQGSSYNSPLHF. CDR3 sequence (DNA): TGTGCCAGCAGCCAAGATCTTGGACAGGGGAGCTCCTATAATTCACCCCTCCACTTT.